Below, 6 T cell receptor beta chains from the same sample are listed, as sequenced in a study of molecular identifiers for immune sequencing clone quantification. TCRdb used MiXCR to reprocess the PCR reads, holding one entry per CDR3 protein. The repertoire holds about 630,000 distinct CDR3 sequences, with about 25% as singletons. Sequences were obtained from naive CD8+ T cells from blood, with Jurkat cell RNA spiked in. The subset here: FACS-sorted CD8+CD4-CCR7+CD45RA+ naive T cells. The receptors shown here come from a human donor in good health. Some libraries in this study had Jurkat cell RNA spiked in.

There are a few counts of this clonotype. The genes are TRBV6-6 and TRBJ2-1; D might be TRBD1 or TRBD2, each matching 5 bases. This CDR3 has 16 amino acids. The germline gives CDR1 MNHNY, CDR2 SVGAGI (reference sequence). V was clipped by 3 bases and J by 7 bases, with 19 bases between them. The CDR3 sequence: CASSYEAGTGLNEQFF. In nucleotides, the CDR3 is TGTGCCAGCAGTTATGAGGCCGGGACCGGTTTGAATGAGCAGTTCTTC.

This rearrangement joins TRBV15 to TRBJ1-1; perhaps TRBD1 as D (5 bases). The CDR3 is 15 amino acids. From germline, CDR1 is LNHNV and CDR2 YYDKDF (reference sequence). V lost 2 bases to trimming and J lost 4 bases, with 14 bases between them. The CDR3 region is CATSRSGSTSTEAFF. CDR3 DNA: TGTGCCACCAGCAGATCAGGGTCAACCAGCACTGAAGCTTTCTTT.

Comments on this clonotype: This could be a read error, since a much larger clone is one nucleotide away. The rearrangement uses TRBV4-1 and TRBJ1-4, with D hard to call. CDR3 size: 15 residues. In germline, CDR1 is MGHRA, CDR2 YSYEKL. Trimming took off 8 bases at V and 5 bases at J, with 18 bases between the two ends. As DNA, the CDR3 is TGCGCCAGCGGCCCTTCAATCTCCCTAAATGAAAAACTGTTTTTT. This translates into CASGPSISLNEKLFF.

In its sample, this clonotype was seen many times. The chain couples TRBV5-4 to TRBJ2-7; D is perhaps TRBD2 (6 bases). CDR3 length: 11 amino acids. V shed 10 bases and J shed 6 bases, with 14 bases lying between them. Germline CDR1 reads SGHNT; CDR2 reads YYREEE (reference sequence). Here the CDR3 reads CAGKEGAEQYF. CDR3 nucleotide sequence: TGTGCCGGGAAGGAGGGCGCCGAGCAGTACTTC.

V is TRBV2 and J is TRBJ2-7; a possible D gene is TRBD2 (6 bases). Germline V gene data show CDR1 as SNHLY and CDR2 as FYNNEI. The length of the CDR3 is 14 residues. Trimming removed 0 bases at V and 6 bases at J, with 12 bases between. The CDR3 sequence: CASSEARGYPEQYF. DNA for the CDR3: TGTGCCAGCAGTGAAGCGCGGGGATACCCCGAGCAGTACTTC.

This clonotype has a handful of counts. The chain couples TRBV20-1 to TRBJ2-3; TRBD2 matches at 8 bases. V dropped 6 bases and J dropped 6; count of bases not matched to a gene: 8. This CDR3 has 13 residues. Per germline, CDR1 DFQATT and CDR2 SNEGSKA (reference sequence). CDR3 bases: TGCAGTGCAACTAGCGGCGTCCCCGATACGCAGTATTTT. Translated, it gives CSATSGVPDTQYF.